A selection of T cell receptor beta chains follows, all from one sample in a study of identical twins. TCRdb reprocessed the 5' RACE reads with MiXCR, giving one entry per CDR3 protein. The sample consists of roughly 490,000 distinct CDR3 sequences, approximately 15% of them appearing once. The same sample was also studied in work on yellow fever vaccine responses in identical twins.

The specimen sequenced was CD4+ T cells sorted from blood. The receptor source for this set is a woman younger than 30 in good health. CDR3s include the opening cysteine and the closing phenylalanine or tryptophan. A D gene is named only where the DNA matches it firmly. Not all rows give a size; the values are once, few, many and, for expanded clones, a class.

size	V	J	D	CDR3	DNA
NA	TRBV3-1	TRBJ1-1	NA	CASSQQPWSTEAFF	TGTGCCAGCAGCCAACAGCCATGGAGTACTGAAGCTTTCTTT
few	TRBV2	TRBJ2-7	TRBD2	CASRGPTSGAYEQYF	TGTGCCAGCAGGGGACCGACTAGCGGAGCCTACGAGCAGTACTTC
few	TRBV7-2	TRBJ2-5	TRBD1	CASSSRTGKKETQYF	TGTGCCAGCAGCTCCAGGACAGGAAAGAAGGAGACCCAGTACTTC
NA	TRBV28	TRBJ2-3	NA	CASSLDAPGLDTQYF	TGTGCCAGCAGTTTGGACGCCCCCGGATTGGATACGCAGTATTTT
few	TRBV28	TRBJ2-7	NA	CASSFRRREQYF	TGTGCCAGCAGTTTTCGGCGAAGGGAGCAGTACTTC
few	TRBV27	TRBJ2-3	NA	CASYRESDTQYF	TGTGCCAGCTATCGGGAGTCAGATACGCAGTATTTT
NA	TRBV28	TRBJ1-2	NA	CASSPASLGKGYGYTF	TGTGCCAGCAGTCCCGCTTCGTTGGGGAAGGGCTATGGCTACACCTTC
many	TRBV12-3/TRBV12-4	TRBJ2-7	NA	CASILSGSYEQYF	TGTGCCTCCATCTTAAGCGGTTCCTACGAGCAGTACTTC
few	TRBV10-3	TRBJ2-3	TRBD2	CAISSRGGQDTQYF	TGTGCCATCAGTTCGCGGGGGGGCCAAGATACGCAGTATTTT
few	TRBV12-3/TRBV12-4	TRBJ1-3	NA	CASSLATGPGNTIYF	TGTGCCAGCAGTTTAGCCACAGGGCCTGGAAACACCATATATTTT
few	TRBV7-9	TRBJ1-2	NA	CASIELGGSTGGYTF	TGTGCCAGCATCGAACTAGGAGGATCTACTGGGGGCTACACCTTC
many	TRBV20-1	TRBJ2-5	NA	CSASGQETQYF	TGCAGTGCTAGCGGGCAAGAGACCCAGTACTTC